One and the same sample provided the 5 T cell receptor beta chains below, sequenced in a study of shared clonotypes between healthy human individuals. Only in-frame clones appear in the TCRdb table, and some are missing; sequencing was by immunoSEQ multiplex PCR. Of roughly 500,000 clones in the sample, about three quarters were seen once. The sequenced sample was PBMCs. The receptor set was obtained from a woman in her thirties or forties in good health. Some clones in this sample may be carry-over from other donors' samples.

The rearrangement links TRBV5-6 to TRBJ1-2; D gene ambiguous. V lost 5 bases to trimming and J lost 5 bases, with 13 bases between them. In germline, CDR1 is SGHDT, CDR2 YYEEEE. The CDR3 consists of 13 residues. CDR3 sequence reads: CASSSGRIYGYTF. DNA for the CDR3: TGTGCCAGCAGTTCAGGACGGATATATGGCTACACCTTC.

The chain employs TRBV6-5 and TRBJ2-3; possible D gene TRBD1, 6 bases. Germline CDR1 and CDR2: MNHEY and SVGAGI. This CDR3 has 14 amino acids. V lost 5 bases to trimming and J lost 0 bases, with 9 bases between them. CDR3 sequence: CASSRGQSTDTQYF. CDR3 bases: TGTGCCAGCAGTAGAGGACAGAGCACAGATACGCAGTATTTT.

This chain joins TRBV27 and TRBJ1-1; D not certain. This CDR3 is built from 18 residues. V gave up 0 bases and J gave up 0 bases, with 17 bases separating them. Per the germline V gene, CDR1 is MNHEY and CDR2 is SMNVEV (reference sequence). The CDR3 here is CASSLSGSNRIMNTEAFF. The CDR3 DNA reads TGTGCCAGCAGTTTATCGGGCTCCAATAGGATCATGAACACTGAAGCTTTCTTT.

The chain employs TRBV2 and TRBJ1-5, with D perhaps TRBD1 (5 bases). V lost 6 bases to trimming and J lost 3 bases, with 9 bases between them. Germline CDR1 is SNHLY and CDR2 is FYNNEI. The CDR3 is 13 amino acids. The CDR3 nucleotides are TGTGCCAGCAGGGCAGGGACCAATCAGCCCCAGCATTTT. Translating gives CASRAGTNQPQHF.

This chain links TRBV28 with TRBJ2-2; TRBD2 matches 9 bases. The J segment lost 5 bases and the V segment lost 3 bases, leaving 10 bases of the junction unmatched. The CDR3 has 17 amino acids. Germline CDR1 and CDR2: MDHEN and SYDVKM. DNA of the CDR3: TGTGCCAGCAGTTTGATGGTAGCGGGAGATCAAACCGGGGAGCTGTTTTTT. The encoded protein is CASSLMVAGDQTGELFF.